Listed below are T cell receptor beta chains from one sample, sequenced in a study of blood T cell repertoires in COVID-19. This table comes from immunoSEQ multiplex PCR, and its TCRdb copy is limited to in-frame clones, with some not included. The table records roughly 250,000 clones, more than 60% of them present only once. Sequences were obtained from peripheral blood. The receptors were sampled from a woman in her forties with active or convalescent COVID-19. Each CDR3 is given with its conserved first and last residue. A D gene is named only where the DNA matches it firmly. Size tells how often a clone was seen (once, few, many) or the class of an expanded clone, and some rows leave it out.

size | J | length | D | V | CDR3 | DNA
- | TRBJ2-1 | 14 | TRBD2 | TRBV5-1 | CASSPTGGHNEQFF | TGCGCCAGCAGCCCAACGGGGGGGCACAATGAGCAGTTCTTC
- | TRBJ1-2 | 17 | - | TRBV27 | CASSSAGKGQGSYGYTF | TGTGCCAGCAGTTCCGCCGGTAAGGGGCAGGGGAGCTATGGCTACACCTTC
- | TRBJ2-3 | 19 | TRBD2 | TRBV5-5 | CASSYPLQRGPRSTDTQYF | TGTGCCAGCAGCTACCCTCTACAGCGGGGCCCCCGGAGCACAGATACGCAGTATTTT
- | TRBJ2-3 | 12 | TRBD1 | TRBV30 | CAWRQGAGTQYF | TGTGCCTGGAGACAGGGGGCCGGCACGCAGTATTTT
- | TRBJ1-2 | 12 | - | TRBV6-5 | CASHGLPGGYTF | TGTGCCAGCCACGGACTGCCCGGGGGCTACACCTTC
- | TRBJ1-6 | 15 | TRBD1 | TRBV19 | CASSIRTGGNSPLHF | TGTGCCAGTAGTATTCGAACAGGGGGGAATTCACCCCTCCACTTT
- | TRBJ1-2 | 13 | - | TRBV12-5 | CASGLTDNYGYTF | TGTGCTAGTGGTCTTACAGATAACTATGGCTACACCTTC
few | TRBJ1-2 | 13 | - | TRBV5-6 | CASSLGGGYGYTF | TGTGCCAGCAGCTTGGGAGGGGGATATGGCTACACCTTC
once | TRBJ1-4 | 13 | - | TRBV29-1 | CSGGDRTNEKLFF | TGCAGCGGGGGAGACAGGACGAATGAAAAACTGTTTTTT
- | TRBJ1-6 | 13 | TRBD1 | TRBV10-2 | CASRGTGESPLHF | TGCGCCAGCAGGGGGACAGGGGAATCACCCCTCCACTTT
- | TRBJ2-1 | 17 | - | TRBV3-1/TRBV3-2 | CASSQGPGGTVYNEQFF | TGTGCCAGCAGCCAAGGTCCCGGTGGTACGGTGTACAATGAGCAGTTCTTC
- | TRBJ2-3 | 17 | - | TRBV2 | CASSVYARRVITDTQYF | TGTGCCAGCAGTGTTTACGCAAGGCGGGTGATCACAGATACGCAGTATTTT
- | TRBJ2-5 | 14 | - | TRBV5-6 | CASSLAGAQETQYF | TGTGCCAGCAGCTTGGCAGGGGCCCAAGAGACCCAGTACTTC
- | TRBJ1-2 | 13 | - | TRBV2 | CASSEWTAYGYTF | TGTGCCAGCAGTGAGTGGACAGCCTATGGCTACACCTTC
- | TRBJ2-7 | 14 | TRBD1 | TRBV3-1/TRBV3-2 | CASSLGQSSYEQYF | TGTGCCAGCAGCCTGGGACAGAGCTCCTACGAGCAGTACTTC
- | TRBJ1-5 | 15 | TRBD1 | TRBV28 | CASSEQGAGNQPQHF | TGTGCCAGCAGTGAACAGGGGGCAGGGAATCAGCCCCAGCATTTT
- | TRBJ2-3 | 15 | TRBD1 | TRBV27 | CASSTPGQVADTQYF | TGTGCCAGCAGTACACCGGGACAGGTGGCAGATACGCAGTATTTT
- | TRBJ2-3 | 16 | - | TRBV15 | CATSNPDRFSTDTQYF | TGTGCCACCAGCAATCCCGACAGGTTTAGCACAGATACGCAGTATTTT
- | TRBJ1-3 | 15 | - | TRBV11-2 | CASSLLRGTGNTIYF | TGTGCCAGCAGCTTACTGCGGGGTACAGGAAACACCATATATTTT
- | TRBJ2-5 | 13 | - | TRBV30 | CAWSGGYQETQYF | TGTGCCTGGAGTGGAGGGTACCAAGAGACCCAGTACTTC
- | TRBJ2-4 | 14 | TRBD1 | TRBV2 | CASSETGVYDIQYF | TGTGCCAGCAGTGAGACAGGGGTCTATGACATTCAGTACTTC
- | TRBJ2-7 | 14 | - | TRBV28 | CASSLRGRDYEQYF | TGTGCCAGCAGTTTAAGGGGTAGGGACTACGAGCAGTACTTC
- | TRBJ2-1 | 15 | - | TRBV11-1 | CASTLDRGSYNEQFF | TGTGCCAGCACCTTGGATCGGGGCTCCTACAATGAGCAGTTCTTC
once | TRBJ2-1 | 16 | TRBD2 | TRBV9 | CASSVELAGGPNEQFF | TGTGCCAGCAGCGTCGAACTAGCGGGGGGGCCTAATGAGCAGTTCTTC
- | TRBJ1-3 | 14 | - | TRBV5-4 | CASNYDFSGNTIYF | TGTGCCAGCAACTACGACTTTAGTGGAAACACCATATATTTT
- | TRBJ1-1 | 11 | - | TRBV12-3/TRBV12-4 | CASSLGAEAFF | TGTGCCAGCAGTTTAGGGGCAGAAGCTTTCTTT
- | TRBJ2-1 | 15 | - | TRBV7-6 | CASSLRDPTYNEQFF | TGTGCCAGCAGCCTCAGGGATCCTACCTACAATGAGCAGTTCTTC
- | TRBJ1-5 | 13 | - | TRBV19 | CASSLQRDQPQHF | TGTGCCAGTAGTTTACAGCGGGATCAGCCCCAGCATTTT
few | TRBJ1-2 | 15 | TRBD1 | TRBV10-3 | CAISGGQGQNYGYTF | TGTGCCATCAGTGGAGGACAGGGCCAAAACTATGGCTACACCTTC
- | TRBJ1-1 | 16 | TRBD1 | TRBV10-2 | CASSDPGQVTSTEAFF | TGCGCCAGCAGTGACCCGGGACAGGTAACCAGCACTGAAGCTTTCTTT
few | TRBJ1-6 | 17 | - | TRBV5-6 | CASSLVGASSYNSPLHF | TGTGCCAGCAGCTTGGTGGGCGCGAGCTCCTATAATTCACCCCTCCACTTT
once | TRBJ2-5 | 16 | TRBD2 | TRBV5-4 | CASSSGLAGREETQYF | TGTGCCAGCAGCTCGGGACTAGCGGGGAGGGAAGAGACCCAGTACTTC
- | TRBJ1-6 | 15 | - | TRBV7-6 | CASSQREGNNSPLHF | TGTGCCAGCAGCCAACGGGAGGGGAATAATTCACCCCTCCACTTT
- | TRBJ1-4 | 15 | TRBD1 | TRBV30 | CARGAGNQGDEKLFF | TGTGCCAGGGGGGCCGGGAACCAGGGGGATGAAAAACTGTTTTTT
- | TRBJ1-2 | 11 | - | TRBV7-2 | CASSIGGGYTF | TGTGCCAGCAGCATAGGAGGTGGCTACACCTTC
- | TRBJ1-4 | 14 | - | TRBV9 | CASREGTRMGKLFF | TGTGCCAGCAGAGAGGGAACCCGGATGGGGAAACTGTTTTTT
- | TRBJ2-1 | 13 | TRBD2 | TRBV11-3 | CASSPGGGNEQFF | TGTGCCAGCAGTCCCGGGGGGGGGAATGAGCAGTTCTTC
- | TRBJ2-1 | 15 | - | TRBV4-1 | CASSQGRSSYNEQFF | TGCGCCAGCAGCCAAGGACGGAGCTCCTACAATGAGCAGTTCTTC
- | TRBJ1-1 | 16 | TRBD1 | TRBV19 | CASSIHPGQGHPEAFF | TGTGCCAGTAGTATCCATCCGGGACAGGGGCACCCTGAAGCTTTCTTT
- | TRBJ1-5 | 14 | - | TRBV2 | CASSSRGWGQPQHF | TGTGCCAGCAGTAGCCGGGGGTGGGGTCAGCCCCAGCATTTT
- | TRBJ1-5 | 16 | - | TRBV7-2 | CASSLEAFGGNQPQHF | TGTGCCAGCAGCTTAGAGGCTTTCGGGGGCAATCAGCCCCAGCATTTT
- | TRBJ1-4 | 20 | TRBD1 | TRBV2 | CASRTSPGQGRVPTNEKLFF | TGTGCCAGCAGGACCTCCCCGGGACAGGGGAGAGTCCCAACTAATGAAAAACTGTTTTTT
- | TRBJ1-2 | 16 | TRBD1 | TRBV30 | CAWSGEQGAPRYGYTF | TGTGCCTGGAGTGGGGAACAGGGGGCGCCCCGGTATGGCTACACCTTC
- | TRBJ1-4 | 15 | TRBD1 | TRBV4-1 | CASSPPGQGGEKLFF | TGCGCCAGCAGCCCCCCGGGACAGGGTGGAGAAAAACTGTTTTTT
- | TRBJ1-1 | 10 | TRBD1 | TRBV11-2 | CASSGRDRGF | TGTGCCAGCAGCGGGCGGGACAGGGGCTTT